These 15 T cell receptor beta chains share one sample of origin, sequenced in a study of cytomegalovirus exposure and HLA in healthy donors. PCR involved 60 Vbeta and 13 Jbeta primers. This table comes from immunoSEQ multiplex PCR, and its TCRdb copy is limited to in-frame clones, with some not included. The data show about 200,000 clones, about 80% seen once. Sample: PBMCs. The origin of the receptors is a girl between 10 and 17 years old in good health and CMV-seronegative.

The chain carries TRBV6-5 and TRBJ1-4; 8 bases map to TRBD1. The CDR3 covers 14 residues. After removal of 5 bases from V and 5 bases from J, the junction contained 4 bases not matched to a gene. Germline-derived CDR1 and CDR2 are MNHEY and SVGAGI. The CDR3 reads CASSEDRVNEKLFF. CDR3 coding DNA: TGTGCCAGCAGTGAGGACAGGGTGAATGAAAAACTGTTTTTT.

This clone has a count of ten or more. The chain employs TRBV28 and TRBJ2-7; no clear D. This CDR3 has 12 amino acids. Looked up from germline, CDR1 is MDHEN and CDR2 is SYDVKM. With 1 base removed from V and 7 bases from J, the gap between germline ends came to 8 bases. The CDR3 sequence is CASSLSALEQYF. Here the CDR3 DNA reads TGTGCCAGCAGTTTATCCGCTCTAGAGCAGTACTTC.

The chain employs TRBV18 and TRBJ2-2, with D hard to call. The CDR3 consists of 12 residues. From germline, CDR1 is KGHSH and CDR2 LQKENI. V lost 3 bases, J lost 6 bases, and 5 bases lay in between. The CDR3 DNA follows: TGTGCCAGCTCACCGGCGGCCGGGGAGCTGTTTTTT. Translated: CASSPAAGELFF.

The V and J genes are TRBV30 and TRBJ2-7; D unclear. CDR1 and CDR2 (germline): GTSNPN, SVGIG (reference sequence). V was cut by 1 base and J by 9 bases, with 13 bases left in between. CDR3 length: 12 amino acids. CDR3 residues: CAWSAGMTGQYF. The DNA of the CDR3 is TGTGCCTGGAGTGCGGGTATGACGGGGCAGTACTTC.

The rearrangement links TRBV18 to TRBJ1-1; D gene uncertain. CDR1 and CDR2 (germline): KGHSH, LQKENI. Deletions cut 6 bases from V and 1 base from J, with 15 bases between. The CDR3 is made up of 15 amino acids. The CDR3 DNA follows: TGTGCCAGCTCCCTATCCCCTCAAGCGAACACTGAAGCTTTCTTT. Amino acid sequence: CASSLSPQANTEAFF.

V gene TRBV2 combines with J gene TRBJ2-3; 8 bases line up with TRBD2. The trim removed 7 bases at V and 4 bases at J, leaving 1 base unmatched. The length of the CDR3 is 12 residues. Germline V gene lookup returns CDR1 SNHLY and CDR2 FYNNEI. The CDR3: CASTGGADTQYF. In DNA form, the CDR3 reads TGTGCCAGCACCGGGGGGGCAGATACGCAGTATTTT.

V gene TRBV5-4 combines with J gene TRBJ1-6; D is possibly TRBD1 (6 bases). Germline assignment: CDR1 SGHNT and CDR2 YYREEE (reference sequence). Trimming shortened V by 0 bases and J by 7 bases, and 11 bases separated the two germline ends. This CDR3 is 15 amino acids long. The CDR3 protein is CASSLGQGTNSPLHF. The CDR3 DNA reads as TGTGCCAGCAGCTTGGGGCAGGGGACGAATTCACCCCTCCACTTT.

V is TRBV19 and J is TRBJ2-2, with 10 bases that match TRBD1. V trimming: 3 bases; J trimming: 6 bases; junction bases outside the gene matches: 1. The length of the CDR3 is 14 residues. The germline gives CDR1 LNHDA, CDR2 SQIVND (reference sequence). The DNA of the CDR3 is TGTGCCAGTAGTATCGGACAGGGGGCCGGGGAGCTGTTTTTT. Its protein product is CASSIGQGAGELFF.

The chain carries TRBV5-1 and TRBJ2-3; 7 bases are a match to TRBD2. CDR1 is SGHRS and CDR2 is YFSETQ in the germline V gene. There are 17 residues in the CDR3. V shed 4 bases, J shed 6 bases, and the junction held 17 bases outside the gene matches. The CDR3 DNA reads TGCGCCAGCAGCCCTACGTTGGTAGCGGGTGATGGGGATACGCAGTATTTT. Protein sequence: CASSPTLVAGDGDTQYF.

This clone was seen a few times. The rearrangement joins TRBV6-5 to TRBJ1-1, with a possible D match to TRBD1 (5 bases). CDR1 and CDR2 from the germline V gene are MNHEY and SVGAGI. Trimming shortened V by 7 bases and J by 6 bases, and 15 bases separated the two germline ends. The CDR3 consists of 13 residues. The CDR3 DNA reads TGTGCCAGCACCATGGGGGGGGTGGCTGAAGCTTTCTTT. Amino acid sequence: CASTMGGVAEAFF.

The genes are TRBV7-9 and TRBJ1-1; TRBD1 matches 9 bases. V shed 5 bases, J shed 1 base, and the junction held 5 bases outside the gene matches. The CDR3 totals 15 residues. Looked up from germline, CDR1 is SEHNR and CDR2 is FQNEAQ (reference sequence). CDR3 nucleotides: TGTGCCAGCAGCCTGGAGGGACAGGGGAACACTGAAGCTTTCTTT. It is translated as CASSLEGQGNTEAFF.

The V call is TRBV7-6, the J call TRBJ2-3; TRBD2 matches at 13 bases. Germline V gene lookup returns CDR1 SGHVS and CDR2 FNYEAQ. V shed 5 bases and J 3 bases; nucleotides not matched to a gene: 2. The CDR3 loop spans 15 amino acids. The CDR3 sequence: CASSLLAGGTDTQYF. CDR3 bases: TGTGCCAGCAGCCTACTAGCGGGGGGGACAGATACGCAGTATTTT.

The chain employs TRBV9 and TRBJ1-1; a weak D match, TRBD1 (6 bases). The length of the CDR3 is 17 residues. Germline CDR1 reads SGDLS; CDR2 reads YYNGEE. Trimming took 0 bases from V and 3 from J, leaving 18 bases between them. The CDR3 region has the DNA TGTGCCAGCAGCGTAGCTGGGGGGCGGGGGGGGGACACTGAAGCTTTCTTT. Residues: CASSVAGGRGGDTEAFF.

The rearrangement links TRBV2 to TRBJ2-3; 7 positions agree with TRBD2. Losses at the gene ends were 6 bases for V and 0 bases for J; bases not matched to a gene: 6. Germline loops: CDR1 SNHLY, CDR2 FYNNEI. This CDR3 has 15 residues. The CDR3 loop is CASRQAGQSTDTQYF. DNA for the CDR3: TGTGCCAGCAGGCAAGCGGGGCAGAGCACAGATACGCAGTATTTT.

This chain links TRBV7-6 with TRBJ2-3, with 7 positions matching TRBD1. CDR3 length equals 14 residues. Germline values: CDR1 SGHVS, CDR2 FNYEAQ. The trim removed 5 bases at V and 2 bases at J, leaving 4 bases unmatched. This CDR3 reads CASSGQDFTDTQYF. CDR3 sequence (DNA): TGTGCCAGCAGCGGACAGGATTTCACAGATACGCAGTATTTT. Combining the CDR3 with reference TRBV7-6 and TRBJ2-3 gives the whole variable domain GAGVSQSPRYKVTKRGQDVALRCDPISGHVSLYWYRQALGQGPEFLTYFNYEAQQDKSGLPNDRFSAERPEGSISTLTIQRTEQRDSAMYRCASSGQDFTDTQYFGPGTRLTVL.